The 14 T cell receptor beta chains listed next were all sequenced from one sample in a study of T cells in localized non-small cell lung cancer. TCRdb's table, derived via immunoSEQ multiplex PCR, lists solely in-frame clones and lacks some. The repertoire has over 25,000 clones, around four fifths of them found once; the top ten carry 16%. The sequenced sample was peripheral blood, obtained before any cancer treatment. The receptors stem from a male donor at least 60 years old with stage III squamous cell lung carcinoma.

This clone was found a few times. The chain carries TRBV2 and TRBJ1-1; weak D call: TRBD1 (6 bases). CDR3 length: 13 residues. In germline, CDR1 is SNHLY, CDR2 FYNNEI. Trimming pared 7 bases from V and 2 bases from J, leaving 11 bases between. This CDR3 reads CASNGQPNTEAFF. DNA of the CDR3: TGTGCCAGCAACGGACAGCCCAACACTGAAGCTTTCTTT.

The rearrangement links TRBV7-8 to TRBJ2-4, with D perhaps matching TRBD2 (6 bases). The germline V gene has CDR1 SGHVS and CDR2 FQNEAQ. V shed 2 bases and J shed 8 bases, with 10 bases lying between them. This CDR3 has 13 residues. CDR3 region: CASSLNPGDIQYF. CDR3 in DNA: TGTGCCAGCAGCTTAAACCCGGGGGACATTCAGTACTTC.

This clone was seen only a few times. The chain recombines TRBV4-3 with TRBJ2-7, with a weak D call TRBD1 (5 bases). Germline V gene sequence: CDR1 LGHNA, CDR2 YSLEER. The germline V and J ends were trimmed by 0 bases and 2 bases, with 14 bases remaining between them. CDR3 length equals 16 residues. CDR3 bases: TGCGCCAGCAGCCAAGATTGGGGCTCCACAACCTACGAGCAGTACTTC. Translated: CASSQDWGSTTYEQYF.

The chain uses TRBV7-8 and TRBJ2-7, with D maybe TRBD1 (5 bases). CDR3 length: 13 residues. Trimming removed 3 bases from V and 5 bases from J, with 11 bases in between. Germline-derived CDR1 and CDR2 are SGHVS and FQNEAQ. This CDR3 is CASSLGQLDEQYF. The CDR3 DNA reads TGTGCCAGCAGCTTGGGGCAGCTGGACGAGCAGTACTTC.

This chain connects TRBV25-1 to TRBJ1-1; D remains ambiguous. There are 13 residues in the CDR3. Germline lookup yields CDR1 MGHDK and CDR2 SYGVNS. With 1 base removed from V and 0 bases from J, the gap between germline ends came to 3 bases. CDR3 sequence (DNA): TGTGCCAGCAGTGAATTGCTGAACACTGAAGCTTTCTTT. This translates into CASSELLNTEAFF.

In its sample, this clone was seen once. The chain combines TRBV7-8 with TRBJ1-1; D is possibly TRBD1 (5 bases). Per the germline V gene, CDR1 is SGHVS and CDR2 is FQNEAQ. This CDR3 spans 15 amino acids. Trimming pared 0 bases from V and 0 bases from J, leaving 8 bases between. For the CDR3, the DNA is TGTGCCAGCAGCTTAGCCGGGGGGATGAACACTGAAGCTTTCTTT. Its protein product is CASSLAGGMNTEAFF.

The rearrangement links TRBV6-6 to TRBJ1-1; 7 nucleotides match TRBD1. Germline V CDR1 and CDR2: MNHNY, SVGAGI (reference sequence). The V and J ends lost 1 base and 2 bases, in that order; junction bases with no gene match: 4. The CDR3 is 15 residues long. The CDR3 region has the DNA TGTGCCAGCAGTTACTGGTCAGGGGGAAACACTGAAGCTTTCTTT. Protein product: CASSYWSGGNTEAFF.

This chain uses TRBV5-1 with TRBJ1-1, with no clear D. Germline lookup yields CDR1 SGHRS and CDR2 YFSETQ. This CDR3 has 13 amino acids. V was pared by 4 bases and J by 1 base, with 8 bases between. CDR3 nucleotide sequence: TGCGCCAGCAGCGTTGACGGGAACACTGAAGCTTTCTTT. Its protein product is CASSVDGNTEAFF.

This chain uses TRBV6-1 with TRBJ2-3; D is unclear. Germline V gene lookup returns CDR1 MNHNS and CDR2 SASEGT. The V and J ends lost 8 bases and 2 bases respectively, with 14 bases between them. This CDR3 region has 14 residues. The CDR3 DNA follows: TGTGCCAGCCGAGATCGGACCTTCACAGATACGCAGTATTTT. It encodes CASRDRTFTDTQYF.

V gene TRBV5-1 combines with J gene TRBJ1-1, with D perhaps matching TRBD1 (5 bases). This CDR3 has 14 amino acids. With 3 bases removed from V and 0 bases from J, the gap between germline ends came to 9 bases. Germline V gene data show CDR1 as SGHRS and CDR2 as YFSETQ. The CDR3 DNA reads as TGCGCCAGCAGCTCAGACAGCTTGAACACTGAAGCTTTCTTT. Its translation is CASSSDSLNTEAFF.

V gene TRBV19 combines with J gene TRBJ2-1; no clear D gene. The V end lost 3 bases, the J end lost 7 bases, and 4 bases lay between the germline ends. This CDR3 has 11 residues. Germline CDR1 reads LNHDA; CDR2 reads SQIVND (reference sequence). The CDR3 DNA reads TGTGCCAGTAGTATGCTGAATGAGCAGTTCTTC. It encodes CASSMLNEQFF. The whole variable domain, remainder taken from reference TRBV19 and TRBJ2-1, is DGGITQSPKYLFRKEGQNVTLSCEQNLNHDAMYWYRQDPGQGLRLIYYSQIVNDFQKGDIAEGYSVSREKKESFPLTVTSAQKNPTAFYLCASSMLNEQFFGPGTRLTVL.

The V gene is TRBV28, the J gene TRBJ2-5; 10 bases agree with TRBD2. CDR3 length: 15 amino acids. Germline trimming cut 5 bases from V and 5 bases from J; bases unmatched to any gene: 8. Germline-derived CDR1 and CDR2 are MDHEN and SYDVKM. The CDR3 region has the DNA TGTGCCAGCAGTACGCTAGCGGGAGTAATGGAGACCCAGTACTTC. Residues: CASSTLAGVMETQYF.

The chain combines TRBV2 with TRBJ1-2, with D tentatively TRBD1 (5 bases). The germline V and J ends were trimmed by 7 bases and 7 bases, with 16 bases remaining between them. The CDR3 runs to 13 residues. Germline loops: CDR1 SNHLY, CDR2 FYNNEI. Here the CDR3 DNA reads TGTGCCAGCACGATGGGACTTGGAGGTGGCTACACCTTC. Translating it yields CASTMGLGGGYTF.

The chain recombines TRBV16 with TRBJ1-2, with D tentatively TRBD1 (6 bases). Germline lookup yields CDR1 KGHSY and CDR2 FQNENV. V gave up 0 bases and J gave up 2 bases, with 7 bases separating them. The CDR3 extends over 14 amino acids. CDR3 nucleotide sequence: TGTGCCAGCAGCCAATCCACAGGGAACTATGGCTACACCTTC. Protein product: CASSQSTGNYGYTF.